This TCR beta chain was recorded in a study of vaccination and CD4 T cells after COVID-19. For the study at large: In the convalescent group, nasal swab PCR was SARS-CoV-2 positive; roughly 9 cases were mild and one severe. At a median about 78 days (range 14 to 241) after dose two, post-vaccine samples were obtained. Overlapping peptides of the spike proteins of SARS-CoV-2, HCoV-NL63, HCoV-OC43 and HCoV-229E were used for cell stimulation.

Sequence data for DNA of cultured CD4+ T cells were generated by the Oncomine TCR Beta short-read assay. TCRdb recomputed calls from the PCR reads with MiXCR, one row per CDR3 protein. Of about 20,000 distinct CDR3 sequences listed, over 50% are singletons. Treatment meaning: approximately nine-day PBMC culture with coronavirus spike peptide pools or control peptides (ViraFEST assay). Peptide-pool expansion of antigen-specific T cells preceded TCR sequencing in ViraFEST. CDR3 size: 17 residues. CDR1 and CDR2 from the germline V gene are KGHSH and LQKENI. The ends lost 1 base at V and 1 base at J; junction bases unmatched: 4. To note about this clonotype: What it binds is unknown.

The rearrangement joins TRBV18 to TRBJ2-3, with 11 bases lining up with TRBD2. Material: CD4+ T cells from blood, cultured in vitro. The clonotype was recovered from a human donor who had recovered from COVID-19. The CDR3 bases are TGTGCCAGCTCACCACTTACTAGCGGGGGCGGCACAGATACGCAGTATTTT. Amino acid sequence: CASSPLTSGGGTDTQYF.